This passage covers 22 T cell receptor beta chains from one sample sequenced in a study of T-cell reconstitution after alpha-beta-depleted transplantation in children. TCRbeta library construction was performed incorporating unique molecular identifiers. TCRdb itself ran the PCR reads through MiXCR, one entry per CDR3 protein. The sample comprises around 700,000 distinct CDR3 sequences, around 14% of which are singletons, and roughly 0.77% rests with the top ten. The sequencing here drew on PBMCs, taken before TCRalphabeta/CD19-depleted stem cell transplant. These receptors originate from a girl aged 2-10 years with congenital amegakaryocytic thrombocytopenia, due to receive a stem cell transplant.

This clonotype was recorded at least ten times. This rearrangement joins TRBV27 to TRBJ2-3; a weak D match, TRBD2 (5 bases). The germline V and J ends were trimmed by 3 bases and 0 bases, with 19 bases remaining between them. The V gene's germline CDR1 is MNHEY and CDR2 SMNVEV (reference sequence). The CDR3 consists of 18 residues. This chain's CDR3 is CASSLHVTRRPSTDTQYF. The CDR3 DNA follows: TGTGCCAGCAGTTTGCACGTAACTAGAAGGCCTAGCACAGATACGCAGTATTTT.

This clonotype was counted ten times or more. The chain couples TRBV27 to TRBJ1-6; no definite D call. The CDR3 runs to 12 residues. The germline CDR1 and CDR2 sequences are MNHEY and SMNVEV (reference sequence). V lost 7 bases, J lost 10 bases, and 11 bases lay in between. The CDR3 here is CASTSKPSPLHF. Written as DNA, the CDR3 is TGTGCCAGCACAAGTAAACCATCACCCCTCCACTTT.

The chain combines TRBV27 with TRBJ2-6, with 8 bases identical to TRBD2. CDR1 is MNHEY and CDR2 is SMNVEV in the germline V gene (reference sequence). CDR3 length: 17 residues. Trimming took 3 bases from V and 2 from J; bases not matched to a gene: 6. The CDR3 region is CASSFWTSMTGANVLTF. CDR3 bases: TGTGCCAGCAGTTTCTGGACTAGCATGACTGGGGCCAACGTCCTGACTTTC.

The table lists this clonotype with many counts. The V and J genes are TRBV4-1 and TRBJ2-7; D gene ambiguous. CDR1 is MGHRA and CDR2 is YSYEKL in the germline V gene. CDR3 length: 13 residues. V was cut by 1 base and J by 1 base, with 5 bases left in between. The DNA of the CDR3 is TGCGCCAGCAGCCAAGCATCGTCCTACGAGCAGTACTTC. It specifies CASSQASSYEQYF.

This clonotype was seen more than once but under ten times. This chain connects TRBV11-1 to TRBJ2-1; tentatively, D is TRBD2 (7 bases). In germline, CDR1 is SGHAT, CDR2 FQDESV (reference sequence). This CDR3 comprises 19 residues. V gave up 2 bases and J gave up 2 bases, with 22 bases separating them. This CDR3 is CASSLRGGTGTRPYNEQFF. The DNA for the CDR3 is TGTGCCAGCAGCTTAAGGGGGGGTACCGGGACTCGCCCCTACAATGAGCAGTTCTTC.

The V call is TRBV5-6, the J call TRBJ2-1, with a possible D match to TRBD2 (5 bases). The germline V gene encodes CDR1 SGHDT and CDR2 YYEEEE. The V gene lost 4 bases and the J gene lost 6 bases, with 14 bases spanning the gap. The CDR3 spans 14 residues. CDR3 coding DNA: TGTGCCAGCAGCCAGACCGGACTCACCAATGAGCAGTTCTTC. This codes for CASSQTGLTNEQFF. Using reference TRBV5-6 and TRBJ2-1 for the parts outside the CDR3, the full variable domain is DAGVTQSPTHLIKTRGQQVTLRCSPKSGHDTVSWYQQALGQGPQFIFQYYEEEERQRGNFPDRFSGHQFPNYSSELNVNALLLGDSALYLCASSQTGLTNEQFFGPGTRLTVL.

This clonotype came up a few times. CDR3 nucleotide sequence: TGTGCCATCAGTGATCTCGCTAGCGGGGGGGTGGAAGAGCAGTTCTTC. It encodes CAISDLASGGVEEQFF. This chain uses TRBV10-3 with TRBJ2-1; 12 bases map to TRBD2. Trimming took 3 bases from V and 10 from J; bases not matched to a gene: 10. The CDR3 totals 16 residues. Germline V gene lookup returns CDR1 ENHRY and CDR2 SYGVKD.

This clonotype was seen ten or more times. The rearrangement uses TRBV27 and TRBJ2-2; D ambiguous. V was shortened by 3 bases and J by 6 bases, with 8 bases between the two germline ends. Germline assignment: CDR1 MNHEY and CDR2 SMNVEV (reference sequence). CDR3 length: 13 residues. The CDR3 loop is CASSFDTPGELFF. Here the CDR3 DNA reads TGTGCCAGCAGTTTTGACACGCCCGGGGAGCTGTTTTTT.

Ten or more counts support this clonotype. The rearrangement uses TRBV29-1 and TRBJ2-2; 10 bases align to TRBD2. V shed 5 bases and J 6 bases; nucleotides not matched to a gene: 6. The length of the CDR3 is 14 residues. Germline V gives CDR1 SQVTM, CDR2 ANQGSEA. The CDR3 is CSVLVAGGSGELFF. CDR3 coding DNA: TGCAGCGTTCTTGTAGCGGGAGGCTCCGGGGAGCTGTTTTTT.

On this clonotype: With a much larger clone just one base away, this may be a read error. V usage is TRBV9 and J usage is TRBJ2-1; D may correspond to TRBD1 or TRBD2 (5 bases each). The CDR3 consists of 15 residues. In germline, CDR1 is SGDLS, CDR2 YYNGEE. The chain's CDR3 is CASRVAGSRDNEQFF. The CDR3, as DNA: TGTGCCAGCAGGGTAGCAGGGAGTAGGGACAATGAGCAGTTCTTC.

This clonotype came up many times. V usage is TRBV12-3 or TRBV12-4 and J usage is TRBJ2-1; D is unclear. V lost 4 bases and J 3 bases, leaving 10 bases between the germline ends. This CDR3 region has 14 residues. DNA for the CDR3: TGTGCCAGCAGTTCGGTAGGGTTCTACAATGAGCAGTTCTTC. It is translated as CASSSVGFYNEQFF.

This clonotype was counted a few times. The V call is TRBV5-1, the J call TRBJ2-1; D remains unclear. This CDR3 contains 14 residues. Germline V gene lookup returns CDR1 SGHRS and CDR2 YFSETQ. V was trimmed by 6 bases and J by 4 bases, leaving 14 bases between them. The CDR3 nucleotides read TGCGCCAGCACACTCTCACAATCTTACAATGAGCAGTTCTTC. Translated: CASTLSQSYNEQFF.

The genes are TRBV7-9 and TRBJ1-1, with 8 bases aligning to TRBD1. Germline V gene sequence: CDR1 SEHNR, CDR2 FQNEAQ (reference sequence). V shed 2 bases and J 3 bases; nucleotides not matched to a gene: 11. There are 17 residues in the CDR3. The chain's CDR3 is CASSLTLPRQGYTEAFF. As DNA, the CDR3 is TGTGCCAGCAGCTTAACGCTACCGAGACAGGGGTACACTGAAGCTTTCTTT.

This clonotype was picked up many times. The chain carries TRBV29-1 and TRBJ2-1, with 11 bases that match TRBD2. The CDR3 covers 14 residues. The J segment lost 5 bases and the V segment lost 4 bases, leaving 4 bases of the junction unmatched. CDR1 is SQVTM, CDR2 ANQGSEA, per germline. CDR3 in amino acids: CSVVSSGRNNEQFF. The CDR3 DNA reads TGCAGCGTTGTGTCTAGCGGGAGGAACAATGAGCAGTTCTTC.

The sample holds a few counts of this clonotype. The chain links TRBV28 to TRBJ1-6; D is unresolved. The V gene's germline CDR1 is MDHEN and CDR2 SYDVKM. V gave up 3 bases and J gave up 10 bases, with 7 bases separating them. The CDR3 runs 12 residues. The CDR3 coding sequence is TGTGCCAGCAGTTTCTTTAGGTCACCCCTCCACTTT. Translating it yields CASSFFRSPLHF.

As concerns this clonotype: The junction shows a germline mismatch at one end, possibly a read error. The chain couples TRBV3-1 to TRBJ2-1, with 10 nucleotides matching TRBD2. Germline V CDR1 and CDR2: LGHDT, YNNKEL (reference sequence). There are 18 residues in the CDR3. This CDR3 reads CASCQVTAGGSSYNEQFF. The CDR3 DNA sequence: TGTGCCAGCTGCCAAGTTACAGCGGGAGGGAGCTCCTACAATGAGCAGTTCTTC.

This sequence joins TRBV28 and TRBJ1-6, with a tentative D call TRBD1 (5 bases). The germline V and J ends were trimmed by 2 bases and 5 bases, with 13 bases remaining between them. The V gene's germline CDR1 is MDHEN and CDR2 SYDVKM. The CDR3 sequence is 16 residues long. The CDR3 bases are TGTGCCAGCAGTTTAGGTGAACAGGTGAATAATTCACCCCTCCACTTT. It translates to CASSLGEQVNNSPLHF. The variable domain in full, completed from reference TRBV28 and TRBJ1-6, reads DVKVTQSSRYLVKRTGEKVFLECVQDMDHENMFWYRQDPGLGLRLIYFSYDVKMKEKGDIPEGYSVSREKKERFSLILESASTNQTSMYLCASSLGEQVNNSPLHFGNGTRLTVT.

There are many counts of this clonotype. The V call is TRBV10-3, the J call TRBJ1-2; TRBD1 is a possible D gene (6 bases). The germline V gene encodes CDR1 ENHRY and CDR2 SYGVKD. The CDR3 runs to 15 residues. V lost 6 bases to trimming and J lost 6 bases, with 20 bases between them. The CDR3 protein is CAIRIRGLWPHGYTF. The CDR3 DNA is TGTGCCATCAGGATCAGGGGTCTATGGCCTCATGGCTACACCTTC.

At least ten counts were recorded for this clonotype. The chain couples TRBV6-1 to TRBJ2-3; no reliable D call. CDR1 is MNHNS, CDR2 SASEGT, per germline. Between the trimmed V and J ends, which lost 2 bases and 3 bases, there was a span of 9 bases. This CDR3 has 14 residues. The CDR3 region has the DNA TGTGCCAGCAGTGAAATTTTTACGACAGATACGCAGTATTTT. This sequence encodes CASSEIFTTDTQYF.

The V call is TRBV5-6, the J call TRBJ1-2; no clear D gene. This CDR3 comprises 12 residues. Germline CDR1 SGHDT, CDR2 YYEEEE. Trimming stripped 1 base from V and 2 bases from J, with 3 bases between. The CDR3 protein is CASSLWNYGYTF. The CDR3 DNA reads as TGTGCCAGCAGCTTGTGGAACTATGGCTACACCTTC.

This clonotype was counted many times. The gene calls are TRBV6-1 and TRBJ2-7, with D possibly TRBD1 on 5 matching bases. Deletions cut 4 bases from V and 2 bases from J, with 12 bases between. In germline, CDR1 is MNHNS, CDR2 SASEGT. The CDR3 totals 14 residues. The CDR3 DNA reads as TGTGCCAGCAGTGCCCTCAGGGAAACCTACGAGCAGTACTTC. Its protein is CASSALRETYEQYF.

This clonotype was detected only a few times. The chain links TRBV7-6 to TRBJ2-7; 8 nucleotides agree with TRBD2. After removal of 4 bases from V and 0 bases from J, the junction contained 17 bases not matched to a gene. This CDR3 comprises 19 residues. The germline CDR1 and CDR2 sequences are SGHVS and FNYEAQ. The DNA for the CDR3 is TGTGCCAGCAGCTCCTATCCCGGGAGGGCCGAAAAACACTCCTACGAGCAGTACTTC. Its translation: CASSSYPGRAEKHSYEQYF. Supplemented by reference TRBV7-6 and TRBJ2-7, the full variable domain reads GAGVSQSPRYKVTKRGQDVALRCDPISGHVSLYWYRQALGQGPEFLTYFNYEAQQDKSGLPNDRFSAERPEGSISTLTIQRTEQRDSAMYRCASSSYPGRAEKHSYEQYFGPGTRLTVT.